This is a list of T cell receptor beta chains from one sample in a study of beta chain features in type 1 diabetes. Generated by immunoSEQ multiplex PCR, the TCRdb table keeps only in-frame clones and is missing some. Of about 930,000 clones listed, 17% are singletons. Source material: naive CD4+ T cells from blood. The source of these receptors is a young woman in good health. Each CDR3 is given with its conserved first and last residue. A D gene is named only where the DNA matches it firmly. Expanded clones get a size class; other rows say once, few or many, or leave the size out.

- - TRBJ2-7 TRBV7-2 CASSLHRDATYEQYF TGTGCCAGCAGTTTGCACCGGGACGCCACCTACGAGCAGTACTTC
TRBD1 - TRBJ2-4 TRBV28 CASSLGHLDRKNIQYF TGTGCCAGCAGTTTGGGACACCTGGACAGGAAAAACATTCAGTACTTC
- few TRBJ1-5 TRBV19 CASSIDRWNNQPQHF TGTGCCAGTAGTATAGATCGCTGGAATAATCAGCCCCAGCATTTT
- - TRBJ2-4 TRBV28 CASSPQGRLNIQYF TGTGCCAGCAGCCCCCAGGGTAGATTGAACATTCAGTACTTC
- - TRBJ2-5 TRBV29-1 CSVEERAADQETQYF TGCAGCGTTGAAGAAAGGGCAGCGGACCAAGAGACCCAGTACTTC
- - TRBJ2-5 TRBV18 CASSSAGYQETQYF TGTGCCAGCTCATCGGCAGGATACCAAGAGACCCAGTACTTC
TRBD1 - TRBJ2-7 TRBV11-2 CASRQDRASNEQYF TGTGCCAGCAGACAGGACAGGGCTTCCAACGAGCAGTACTTC
TRBD1 few TRBJ1-1 TRBV6-6 CASSYSRGPEAFF TGTGCCAGCAGTTACTCGAGGGGGCCCGAAGCTTTCTTT
- - TRBJ2-1 TRBV18 CASSSQGVSPSNEQFF TGTGCCAGCTCATCGCAGGGTGTCTCCCCTTCGAATGAGCAGTTCTTC
- - TRBJ2-7 TRBV19 CASSIGGLAESSYEQYF TGTGCCAGTAGTATTGGGGGGCTAGCGGAGAGCTCCTACGAGCAGTACTTC
- few TRBJ2-5 TRBV5-1 CASSLVGQYQETQYF TGCGCCAGCAGCTTGGTTGGGCAGTACCAAGAGACCCAGTACTTC
- - TRBJ2-1 TRBV19 CASSIEGYRGEQFF TGTGCCAGTAGTATAGAGGGGTATCGGGGTGAGCAGTTCTTC
- - TRBJ2-1 TRBV28 CASNTDGSYNEQFF TGTGCCAGCAATACGGACGGATCCTACAATGAGCAGTTCTTC
- few TRBJ2-1 TRBV11-1 CASSLRNEQFF TGTGCCAGCAGCTTGAGAAATGAGCAGTTCTTC
TRBD1 - TRBJ1-1 TRBV25-1 CASSRTGNTEAFF TGTGCCAGCAGTCGGACAGGGAACACTGAAGCTTTCTTT
- - TRBJ1-1 TRBV7-9 CASSLGQGNTEAFF TGTGCCAGCAGCTTAGGGCAGGGAAACACTGAAGCTTTCTTT
- - TRBJ2-1 TRBV6-5 CASSYSRGEQFF TGTGCCAGCAGTTACTCCCGGGGTGAGCAGTTCTTC
- few TRBJ2-3 TRBV9 CASSVGSLYTDTQYF TGTGCCAGCAGCGTAGGGTCCCTCTACACAGATACGCAGTATTTT
- - TRBJ1-5 TRBV19 CASRREGESYQPQHF TGTGCCAGTAGGCGGGAGGGGGAAAGTTATCAGCCCCAGCATTTT
TRBD2 - TRBJ2-1 TRBV4-3 CASSTRGLAGGNEQFF TGCGCCAGCAGCACACGAGGACTAGCGGGAGGCAATGAGCAGTTCTTC
- few TRBJ1-2 TRBV6-5 CASFGPAGYTF TGTGCCAGCTTCGGTCCGGCCGGCTACACCTTC
- few TRBJ2-7 TRBV5-1 CASSLSGEGAYEQYF TGCGCCAGCAGCTTGTCGGGGGAAGGCGCCTACGAGCAGTACTTC
TRBD1 - TRBJ2-7 TRBV5-1 CASSPRDRGTYEQYF TGCGCCAGCAGCCCTCGGGACAGGGGAACCTACGAGCAGTACTTC
TRBD2 few TRBJ2-1 TRBV19 CASSIRGTSGRLHYNEQFF TGTGCCAGTAGTATCCGAGGGACTAGCGGGAGGCTTCACTACAATGAGCAGTTCTTC
- few TRBJ2-1 TRBV11-2 CASSRGASRYNEQFF TGTGCCAGCAGCCGCGGGGCTAGTAGGTACAATGAGCAGTTCTTC
- - TRBJ1-5 TRBV27 CASSWGRDRNQPQHF TGTGCCAGCAGTTGGGGAAGAGACCGCAATCAGCCCCAGCATTTT
- - TRBJ2-5 TRBV7-9 CASSPLIGTQYF TGTGCCAGCAGCCCCTTAATCGGGACCCAGTACTTC
- - TRBJ2-3 TRBV11-2 CASRLVGDTQYF TGTGCCAGCAGATTAGTAGGCGATACGCAGTATTTT
TRBD1 - TRBJ2-7 TRBV19 CASSTGQATYEQYF TGTGCCAGTAGCACCGGACAGGCCACCTACGAGCAGTACTTC
TRBD2 few TRBJ2-7 TRBV29-1 CSVAGGGSSNSYEQYF TGCAGCGTTGCAGGTGGCGGGAGCTCAAACTCCTACGAGCAGTACTTC
TRBD1 - TRBJ2-3 TRBV19 CASRRTGSNTQYF TGTGCCAGTAGGCGGACAGGGTCAAATACGCAGTATTTT
TRBD1 few TRBJ2-3 TRBV6-6 CASSYRDRTDTQYF TGTGCCAGCAGCTACCGGGACAGAACAGATACGCAGTATTTT
TRBD1 few TRBJ2-5 TRBV10-3 CAISSGDRRRETQYF TGTGCCATCAGCTCTGGGGACAGGCGGCGAGAGACCCAGTACTTC
TRBD1 few TRBJ1-1 TRBV5-4 CASSLGARGDTEAFF TGTGCCAGCAGCTTGGGTGCCAGGGGGGACACTGAAGCTTTCTTT
- few TRBJ2-1 TRBV9 CASSVERTSYNEQFF TGTGCCAGCAGCGTAGAAAGGACCTCCTACAATGAGCAGTTCTTC
- few TRBJ2-1 TRBV11-2 CASSPQDYEQFF TGTGCCAGCAGCCCACAGGATTATGAGCAGTTCTTC
- - TRBJ2-6 TRBV5-1 CASSLGDSGANVLTF TGCGCCAGCAGCTTGGGGGACTCTGGGGCCAACGTCCTGACTTTC